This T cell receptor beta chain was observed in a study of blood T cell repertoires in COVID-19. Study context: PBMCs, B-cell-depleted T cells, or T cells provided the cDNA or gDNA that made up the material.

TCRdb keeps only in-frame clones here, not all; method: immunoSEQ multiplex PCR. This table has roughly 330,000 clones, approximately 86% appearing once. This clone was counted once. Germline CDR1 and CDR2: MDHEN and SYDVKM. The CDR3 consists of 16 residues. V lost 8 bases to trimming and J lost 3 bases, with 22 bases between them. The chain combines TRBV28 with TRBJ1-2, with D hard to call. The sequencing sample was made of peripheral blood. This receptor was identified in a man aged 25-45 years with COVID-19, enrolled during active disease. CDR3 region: CASFQSVGRGYYGYTF. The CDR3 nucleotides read TGTGCCAGCTTTCAGTCCGTCGGTCGGGGTTACTATGGCTACACCTTC.